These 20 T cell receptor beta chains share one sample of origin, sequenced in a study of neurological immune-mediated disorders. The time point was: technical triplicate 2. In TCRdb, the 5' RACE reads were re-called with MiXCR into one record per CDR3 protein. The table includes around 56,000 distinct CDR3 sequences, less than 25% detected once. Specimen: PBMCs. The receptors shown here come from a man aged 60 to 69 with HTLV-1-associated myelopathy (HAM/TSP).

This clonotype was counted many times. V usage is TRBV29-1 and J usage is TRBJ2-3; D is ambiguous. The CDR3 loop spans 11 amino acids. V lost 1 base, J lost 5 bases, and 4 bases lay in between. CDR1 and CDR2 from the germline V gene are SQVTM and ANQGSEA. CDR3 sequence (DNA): TGCAGCGTTGAAGTGGGAGATACGCAGTATTTT. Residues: CSVEVGDTQYF.

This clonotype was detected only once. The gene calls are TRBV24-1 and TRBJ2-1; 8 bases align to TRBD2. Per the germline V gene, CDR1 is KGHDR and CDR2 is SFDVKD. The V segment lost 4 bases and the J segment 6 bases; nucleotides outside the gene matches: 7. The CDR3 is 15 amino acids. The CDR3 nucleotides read TGTGCCACCAGTGACCAGCGGGAGAAAAGCAATGAGCAGTTCTTC. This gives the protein CATSDQREKSNEQFF.

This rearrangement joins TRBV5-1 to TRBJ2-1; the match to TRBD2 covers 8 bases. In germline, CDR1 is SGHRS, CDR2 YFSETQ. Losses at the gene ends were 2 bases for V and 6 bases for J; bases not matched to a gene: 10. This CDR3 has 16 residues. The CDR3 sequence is CASSLGSSGSGNEQFF. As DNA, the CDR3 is TGCGCCAGCAGCTTAGGTTCGAGCGGGAGTGGCAATGAGCAGTTCTTC.

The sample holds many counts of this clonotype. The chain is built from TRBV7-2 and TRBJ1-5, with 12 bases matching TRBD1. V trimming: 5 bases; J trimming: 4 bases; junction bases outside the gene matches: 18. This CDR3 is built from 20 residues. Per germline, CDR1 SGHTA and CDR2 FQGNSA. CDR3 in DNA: TGTGCCAGCAGCCTCAAAGCTCGGGGACAGGGGGCCCTTATTAATCAGCCCCAGCATTTT. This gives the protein CASSLKARGQGALINQPQHF.

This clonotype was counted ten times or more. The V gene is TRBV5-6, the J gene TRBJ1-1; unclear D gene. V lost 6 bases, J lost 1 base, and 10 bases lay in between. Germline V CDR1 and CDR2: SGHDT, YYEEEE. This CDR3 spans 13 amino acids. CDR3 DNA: TGTGCCAGCACCAAATATAAGAACACTGAAGCTTTCTTT. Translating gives CASTKYKNTEAFF.

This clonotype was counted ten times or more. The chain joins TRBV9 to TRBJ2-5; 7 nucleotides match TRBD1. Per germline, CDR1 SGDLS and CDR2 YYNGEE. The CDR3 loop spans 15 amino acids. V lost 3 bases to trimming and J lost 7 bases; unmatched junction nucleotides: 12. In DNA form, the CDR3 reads TGTGCCAGCAGCGCGGGGACAGATTCGATCGGGACCCAGTACTTC. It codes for CASSAGTDSIGTQYF.

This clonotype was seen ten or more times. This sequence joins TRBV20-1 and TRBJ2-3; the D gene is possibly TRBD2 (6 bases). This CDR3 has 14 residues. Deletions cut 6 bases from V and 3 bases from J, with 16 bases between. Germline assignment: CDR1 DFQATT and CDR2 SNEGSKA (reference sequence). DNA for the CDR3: TGCAGTGCCAAACCACTTGGGGGGACAGATACGCAGTATTTT. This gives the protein CSAKPLGGTDTQYF.

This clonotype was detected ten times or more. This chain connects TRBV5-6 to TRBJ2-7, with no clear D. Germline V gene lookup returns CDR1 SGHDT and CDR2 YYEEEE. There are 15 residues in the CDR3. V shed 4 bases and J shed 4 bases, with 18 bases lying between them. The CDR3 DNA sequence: TGTGCCAGCAGCGCGCGAACATTCGAAGCGTACGAGCAGTACTTC. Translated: CASSARTFEAYEQYF.

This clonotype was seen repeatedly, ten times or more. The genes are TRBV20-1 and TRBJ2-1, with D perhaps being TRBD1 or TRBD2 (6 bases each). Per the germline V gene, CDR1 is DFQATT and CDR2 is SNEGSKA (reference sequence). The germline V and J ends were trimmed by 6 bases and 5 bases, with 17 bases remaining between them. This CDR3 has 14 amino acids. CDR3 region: CSAPGALADNEQFF. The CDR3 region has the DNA TGCAGTGCCCCGGGGGCTCTAGCTGACAATGAGCAGTTCTTC.

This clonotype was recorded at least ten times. The CDR3 loop is CASSLVPSSYNEQFF. The CDR3 nucleotides read TGTGCCAGCAGCCTCGTCCCCAGCTCCTACAATGAGCAGTTCTTC. The J gene is TRBJ2-1, the V gene TRBV3-1; D gene uncertain. Germline loops: CDR1 LGHDT, CDR2 YNNKEL (reference sequence). Trimming cost V 4 bases and J 0 bases, with 10 bases left between them. The CDR3 runs to 15 residues.

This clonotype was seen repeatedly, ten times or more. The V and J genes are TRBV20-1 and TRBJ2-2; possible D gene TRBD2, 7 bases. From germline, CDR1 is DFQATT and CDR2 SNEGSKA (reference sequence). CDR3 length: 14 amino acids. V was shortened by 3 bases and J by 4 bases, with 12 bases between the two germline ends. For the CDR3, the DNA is TGCAGTGCTAGCAGGGAGGGGGTCACCGGGGAGCTGTTTTTT. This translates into CSASREGVTGELFF.

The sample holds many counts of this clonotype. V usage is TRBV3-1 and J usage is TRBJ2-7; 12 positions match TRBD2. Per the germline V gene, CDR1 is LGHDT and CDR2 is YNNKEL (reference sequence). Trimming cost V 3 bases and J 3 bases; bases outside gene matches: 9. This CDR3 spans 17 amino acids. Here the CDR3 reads CASSHPRTSGNFYEQYF. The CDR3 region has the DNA TGTGCCAGCAGCCACCCTAGGACTAGCGGGAATTTCTACGAGCAGTACTTC.

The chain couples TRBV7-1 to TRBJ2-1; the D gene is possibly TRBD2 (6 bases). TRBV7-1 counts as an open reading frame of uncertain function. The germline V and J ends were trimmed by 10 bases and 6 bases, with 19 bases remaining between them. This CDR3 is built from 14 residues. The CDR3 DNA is TGTGCCACCTACCCAAGACTAGGAGTCAATGAGCAGTTCTTC. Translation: CATYPRLGVNEQFF.

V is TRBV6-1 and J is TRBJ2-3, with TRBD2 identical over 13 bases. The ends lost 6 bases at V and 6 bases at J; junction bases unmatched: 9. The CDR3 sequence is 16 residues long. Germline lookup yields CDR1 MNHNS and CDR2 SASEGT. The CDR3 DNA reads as TGTGCCAGCAGCGATGGACTAGCGGGAGTTTGGGATACGCAGTATTTT. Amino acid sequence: CASSDGLAGVWDTQYF.

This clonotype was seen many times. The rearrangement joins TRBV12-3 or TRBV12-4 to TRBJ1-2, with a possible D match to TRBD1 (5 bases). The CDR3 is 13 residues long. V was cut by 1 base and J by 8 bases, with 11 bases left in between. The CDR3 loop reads CASSLGRRDGYTF. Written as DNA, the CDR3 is TGTGCCAGCAGTTTAGGTCGGAGGGACGGCTACACCTTC.

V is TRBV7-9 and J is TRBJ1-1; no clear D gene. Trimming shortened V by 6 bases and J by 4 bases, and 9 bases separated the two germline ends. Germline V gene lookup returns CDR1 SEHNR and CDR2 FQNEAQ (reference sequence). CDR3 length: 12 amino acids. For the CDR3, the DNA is TGTGCCAGCAGTACCCAGAGCACTGAAGCTTTCTTT. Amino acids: CASSTQSTEAFF.

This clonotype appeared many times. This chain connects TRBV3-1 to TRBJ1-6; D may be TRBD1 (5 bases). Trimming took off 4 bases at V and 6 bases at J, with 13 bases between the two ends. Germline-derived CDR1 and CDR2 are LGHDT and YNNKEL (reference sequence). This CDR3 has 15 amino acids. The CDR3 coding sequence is TGTGCCAGCAGCCTTCAGGGAGCTCGTAATTCACCCCTCCACTTT. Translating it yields CASSLQGARNSPLHF.

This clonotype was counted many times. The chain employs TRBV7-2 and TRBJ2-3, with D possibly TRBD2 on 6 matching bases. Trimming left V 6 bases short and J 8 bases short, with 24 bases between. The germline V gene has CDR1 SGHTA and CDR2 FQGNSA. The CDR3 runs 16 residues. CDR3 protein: CASSPQGLTIQGTQYF. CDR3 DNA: TGTGCCAGCAGTCCCCAGGGACTTACGATTCAGGGTACGCAGTATTTT.

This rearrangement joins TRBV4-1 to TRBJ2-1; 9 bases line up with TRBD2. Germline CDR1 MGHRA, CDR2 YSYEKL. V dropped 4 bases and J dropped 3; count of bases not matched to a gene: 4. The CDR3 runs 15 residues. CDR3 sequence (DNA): TGCGCCAGCAGCCCCGGACTAGCGATCTACAATGAGCAGTTCTTC. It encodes CASSPGLAIYNEQFF.

The CDR3 loop is CSTSRGQRTDTQYF. Here the CDR3 DNA reads TGCAGCACTTCGAGGGGACAGCGCACAGATACGCAGTATTTT. This chain connects TRBV29-1 to TRBJ2-3; 7 nucleotides line up with TRBD1. This CDR3 contains 14 residues. Germline lookup yields CDR1 SQVTM and CDR2 ANQGSEA. V dropped 8 bases and J dropped 1; count of bases not matched to a gene: 9.